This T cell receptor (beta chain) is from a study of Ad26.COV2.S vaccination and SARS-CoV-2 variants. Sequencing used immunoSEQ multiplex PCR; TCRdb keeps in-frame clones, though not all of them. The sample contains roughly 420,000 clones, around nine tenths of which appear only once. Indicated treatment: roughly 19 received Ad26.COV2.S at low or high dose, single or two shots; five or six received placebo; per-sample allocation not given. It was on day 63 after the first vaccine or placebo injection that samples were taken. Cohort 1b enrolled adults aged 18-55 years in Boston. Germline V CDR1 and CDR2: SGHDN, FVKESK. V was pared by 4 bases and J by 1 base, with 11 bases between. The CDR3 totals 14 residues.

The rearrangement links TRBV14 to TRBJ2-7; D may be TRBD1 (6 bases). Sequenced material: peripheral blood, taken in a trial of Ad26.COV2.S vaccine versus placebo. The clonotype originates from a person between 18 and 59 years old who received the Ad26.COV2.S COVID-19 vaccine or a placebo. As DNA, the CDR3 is TGTGCCAGCAGCCCGATCGGGACATCCTACGAGCAGTACTTC. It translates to CASSPIGTSYEQYF.